Shown below are 20 T cell receptor beta chains from a single sample sequenced in a study of shared T cell receptors in the human thymus. Profiling relied on immunoSEQ multiplex PCR, and the TCRdb table lists in-frame clones only, not all of them. This table holds more than 550,000 clones, 70% to 90% found once. This sample was shared with a second study, whose subject was human thymus T cells.

The sample was thymocytes. These receptors all stem from a girl less than two years old with a congenital heart defect.

This chain connects TRBV7-2 to TRBJ2-4, with 7 bases matching TRBD1. CDR1 and CDR2 (germline): SGHTA, FQGNSA. The CDR3 extends over 16 amino acids. The V and J ends lost 2 bases and 3 bases, in that order; junction bases with no gene match: 7. The CDR3 loop is CASSLYRQGDKNIQYF. The CDR3 region has the DNA TGTGCCAGCAGCTTATACCGACAGGGTGACAAAAACATTCAGTACTTC. The variable domain in full, completed from reference TRBV7-2 and TRBJ2-4, reads GAGVSQSPSNKVTEKGKDVELRCDPISGHTALYWYRQSLGQGLEFLIYFQGNSAPDKSGLPSDRFSAERTGGSVSTLTIQRTQQEDSAVYLCASSLYRQGDKNIQYFGAGTRLSVL.

The CDR3 bases are TGTGCCAGCAGTCGCGATACAGGGGGCTCTGAAGCTTTCTTT. Its translation: CASSRDTGGSEAFF. The chain employs TRBV6-4 and TRBJ1-1; 9 bases agree with TRBD1. Trimming removed 5 bases from V and 6 bases from J; junction bases left unmatched: 7. CDR3 length: 14 residues. Germline V gene sequence: CDR1 MRHNA, CDR2 SNTAGT.

The chain combines TRBV4-1 with TRBJ2-1; D is possibly TRBD1 (7 bases). The CDR3 contains 17 residues. V lost 4 bases and J lost 3, with 19 bases in between. The germline V gene encodes CDR1 MGHRA and CDR2 YSYEKL. The CDR3 DNA follows: TGCGCCAGCAGCCCCCAAGGGCGGGACAGCCACTACAATGAGCAGTTCTTC. Amino acid sequence: CASSPQGRDSHYNEQFF.

The V gene is TRBV6-6, the J gene TRBJ1-2; a possible D gene is TRBD1 (6 bases). The CDR3 length is 14 residues. Trimming removed 4 bases from V and 8 bases from J, with 17 bases in between. Looked up from germline, CDR1 is MNHNY and CDR2 is SVGAGI (reference sequence). The CDR3 DNA reads as TGTGCCAGCAGTTTTCGGGACAATGGGGAGGGCTACACCTTC. Translation gives CASSFRDNGEGYTF.

The V call is TRBV18, the J call TRBJ1-4; 12 bases are shared with TRBD1. V lost 6 bases and J lost 7; bases outside the gene matches: 9. The CDR3 is 16 amino acids. Germline V lookup: CDR1 KGHSH, CDR2 LQKENI. CDR3 in DNA: TGTGCCAGCTCGCCGGGACAGGGGGCGCGGAGTGAAAAACTGTTTTTT. It codes for CASSPGQGARSEKLFF.

The chain has TRBV29-1 and TRBJ1-1, with D perhaps TRBD1 (6 bases). Trimming removed 7 bases at V and 9 bases at J, with 21 bases between. CDR3 size: 13 residues. Germline CDR1 is SQVTM and CDR2 is ANQGSEA. The CDR3 region is CSAWHKGDSKAFF. The DNA of the CDR3 is TGCAGCGCATGGCATAAGGGGGATTCGAAAGCTTTCTTT.

This clone was recorded only once. V usage is TRBV28 and J usage is TRBJ2-7, with D tentatively TRBD1 (8 bases). The V end lost 2 bases, the J end lost 6 bases, and 20 bases lay between the germline ends. Per the germline V gene, CDR1 is MDHEN and CDR2 is SYDVKM. The CDR3 has 16 residues. CDR3 coding DNA: TGTGCCAGCAGTTTACTTAGACTAGCAGGGGGCAGCGAGCAGTACTTC. Protein sequence: CASSLLRLAGGSEQYF.

The genes are TRBV5-4 and TRBJ1-1; D is undetermined. The CDR3 loop spans 14 amino acids. CDR1 SGHNT and CDR2 YYREEE come from the germline V gene (reference sequence). Trimming removed 4 bases from V and 7 bases from J, with 17 bases in between. CDR3 coding DNA: TGTGCCAGCAGCCCCGGGAGCCGTAGGAGTGAAGCTTTCTTT. This translates into CASSPGSRRSEAFF.

The chain carries TRBV6-5 and TRBJ2-5; a weak D match, TRBD2 (7 bases). The CDR3 contains 14 residues. The V end was cut by 3 bases, the J end by 4 bases, with 12 bases between. CDR1 is MNHEY and CDR2 is SVGAGI in the germline V gene. The CDR3 reads CASSYKRGGETQYF. CDR3 in DNA: TGTGCCAGCAGTTATAAAAGGGGGGGAGAGACCCAGTACTTC.

The rearrangement links TRBV7-2 to TRBJ2-2; perhaps TRBD1 as D (8 bases). Trimming removed 4 bases at V and 3 bases at J, with 24 bases between. CDR1 is SGHTA and CDR2 is FQGNSA in the germline V gene. The CDR3 is made up of 19 amino acids. Here the CDR3 DNA reads TGTGCCAGCAGCTCGGGGGAGGGGACAGGCAAGGATTACACCGGGGAGCTGTTTTTT. This translates into CASSSGEGTGKDYTGELFF.

The rearrangement links TRBV12-5 to TRBJ1-2, with 9 bases identical to TRBD1. Unmatched junction bases numbered 2, after V lost 4 bases and J lost 5 bases. Germline V CDR1 and CDR2: LGHNT, FRNRAP. The CDR3 runs to 13 residues. CDR3 loop: CASGSGQGYGYTF. CDR3 nucleotide sequence: TGTGCTAGTGGTTCAGGACAGGGGTATGGCTACACCTTC.

The V call is TRBV5-6, the J call TRBJ1-1; 7 bases are shared with TRBD1. Germline-derived CDR1 and CDR2 are SGHDT and YYEEEE. The CDR3 consists of 15 residues. Trimming removed 6 bases from V and 5 bases from J; junction bases left unmatched: 13. CDR3 region: CASTRQGAGGTEAFF. DNA of the CDR3: TGTGCCAGCACTCGACAGGGAGCGGGGGGAACTGAAGCTTTCTTT.

This clone was observed a handful of times. The gene calls are TRBV2 and TRBJ1-1; 7 bases line up with TRBD1. Trimming cost V 6 bases and J 4 bases; bases outside gene matches: 11. Germline CDR1 and CDR2: SNHLY and FYNNEI. The CDR3 is 15 residues long. The CDR3 DNA follows: TGTGCCAGCAGGTACCAGACAGGGATCGGCACTGAAGCTTTCTTT. It codes for CASRYQTGIGTEAFF.

The chain recombines TRBV4-2 with TRBJ1-4, with a tentative D call TRBD1 (5 bases). This CDR3 is 17 amino acids long. Germline assignment: CDR1 LGHNA and CDR2 YNFKEQ. The V and J ends lost 4 bases and 0 bases respectively, with 15 bases between them. This chain's CDR3 is CASSRRTRSTTNEKLFF. CDR3 sequence (DNA): TGTGCCAGCAGCCGTCGGACACGAAGCACAACTAATGAAAAACTGTTTTTT.

CDR3 sequence (DNA): TGTGCCAGCAGCTTAAACCCGTTATGGTGGCTAGGCACAGATACGCAGTATTTT. Protein product: CASSLNPLWWLGTDTQYF. This sequence joins TRBV7-2 and TRBJ2-3; unclear D gene. This CDR3 region has 18 residues. V was trimmed by 2 bases and J by 1 base, leaving 19 bases between them. Germline V CDR1 and CDR2: SGHTA, FQGNSA.

This chain uses TRBV18 with TRBJ2-7; 9 bases line up with TRBD2. Per the germline V gene, CDR1 is KGHSH and CDR2 is LQKENI. V was pared by 3 bases and J by 4 bases, with 4 bases of the junction left unmatched. This CDR3 is 14 amino acids long. The CDR3 DNA reads as TGTGCCAGCTCACCGCGGGGGGGCCCTTACGAGCAGTACTTC. Encoded protein: CASSPRGGPYEQYF.

V gene TRBV5-6 combines with J gene TRBJ1-2; weak D call: TRBD1 (5 bases). Germline values: CDR1 SGHDT, CDR2 YYEEEE. The CDR3 covers 16 residues. The V end lost 0 bases, the J end lost 3 bases, and 15 bases lay between the germline ends. The CDR3 nucleotides read TGTGCCAGCAGCTTGGGGTTCGCGGGGGGAGACTATGGCTACACCTTC. It translates to CASSLGFAGGDYGYTF.

The chain has TRBV15 and TRBJ1-5; tentative D call: TRBD1 (6 bases). Germline V CDR1 and CDR2: LNHNV, YYDKDF (reference sequence). The V end lost 0 bases, the J end lost 3 bases, and 21 bases lay between the germline ends. This CDR3 is 19 amino acids long. The CDR3 nucleotides are TGTGCCACCAGCAGAGATCCCCCAGGGGCCGACATCTTCAATCAGCCCCAGCATTTT. Its translation: CATSRDPPGADIFNQPQHF.

This chain connects TRBV19 to TRBJ2-1, with TRBD1 matching over 8 bases. CDR1 is LNHDA and CDR2 is SQIVND in the germline V gene (reference sequence). V dropped 7 bases and J dropped 7; count of bases not matched to a gene: 3. The CDR3 covers 12 residues. CDR3 in amino acids: CASKRTGNEQFF. CDR3 nucleotide sequence: TGTGCCAGTAAAAGGACAGGGAATGAGCAGTTCTTC.

V and J are TRBV7-9 and TRBJ2-7; 8 bases map to TRBD1. Germline values: CDR1 SEHNR, CDR2 FQNEAQ (reference sequence). The J segment lost 1 base and the V segment lost 0 bases, leaving 5 bases of the junction unmatched. CDR3 length equals 16 residues. The CDR3 spells CASSLARQGPSYEQYF. The DNA for the CDR3 is TGTGCCAGCAGCTTAGCACGACAGGGGCCGTCCTACGAGCAGTACTTC.